This entry lists 27 T cell receptor beta chains sequenced from one sample in a study of T cells in Graves' hyperthyroidism and ophthalmopathy. There were TCR beta CDR3 regions amplified from RNA transcripts. Researchers ran a first-round RT-PCR on the TCR CDR3 using the HTBI primer set. Using its own MiXCR run on the multiplex PCR reads, TCRdb lists one record per CDR3 protein. Of 90,000 to 120,000 distinct CDR3 sequences listed, about 17% are singletons. Material: blood. Receptors originate from a woman between 45 and 65 years old with Graves' hyperthyroidism.

This clonotype turned up a few times. This chain uses TRBV6-2 or TRBV6-3 with TRBJ2-3; no definite D call. The CDR3 loop spans 12 amino acids. V was shortened by 6 bases and J by 2 bases, with 6 bases between the two germline ends. Germline CDR1 reads MNHEY; CDR2 reads SVGEGT. CDR3 residues: CASRDSTDTQYF. CDR3 DNA sequence: TGTGCCAGCAGAGACTCCACAGATACGCAGTATTTT.

This chain connects TRBV3-1 to TRBJ2-5; D gene unclear. Germline V gene sequence: CDR1 LGHDT, CDR2 YNNKEL (reference sequence). Trimming stripped 1 base from V and 2 bases from J, with 8 bases between. The CDR3 spans 14 residues. The CDR3 region is CASSQAVQQETQYF. As DNA, the CDR3 is TGTGCCAGCAGCCAAGCGGTACAGCAAGAGACCCAGTACTTC.

This clonotype has ten or more counts. V usage is TRBV12-3 or TRBV12-4 and J usage is TRBJ2-7; D call uncertain. The length of the CDR3 is 14 residues. The V end was cut by 5 bases, the J end by 6 bases, with 17 bases between. CDR3 sequence reads: CASSRRNQNFEQYF. CDR3 coding DNA: TGTGCCAGCAGTCGACGGAACCAGAACTTCGAGCAGTACTTC.

Ten or more counts support this clonotype. The J gene is TRBJ2-2, the V gene TRBV18, with D possibly matching TRBD1 (6 bases). V lost 6 bases, J lost 0 bases, and 14 bases lay in between. The CDR3 is 16 amino acids. CDR1 and CDR2 from the germline V gene are KGHSH and LQKENI. CDR3 sequence: CASSPRQASNTGELFF. In DNA, the CDR3 is TGTGCCAGCTCGCCGAGACAGGCATCGAACACCGGGGAGCTGTTTTTT.

CDR3 amino acids: CASPGTGTSGGNEQFF. CDR3 in DNA: TGTGCCAGCCCCGGGACCGGGACTAGCGGGGGAAATGAGCAGTTCTTC. The rearrangement uses TRBV6-4 and TRBJ2-1; TRBD2 matches at 14 bases. Per germline, CDR1 MRHNA and CDR2 SNTAGT. V trimming: 8 bases; J trimming: 7 bases; junction bases outside the gene matches: 10. This CDR3 region has 16 residues.

This clonotype was observed many times. The chain has TRBV20-1 and TRBJ2-1, with D tentatively TRBD2 (5 bases). The V and J ends lost 0 bases and 4 bases respectively, with 19 bases between them. Germline loops: CDR1 DFQATT, CDR2 SNEGSKA (reference sequence). This CDR3 region has 17 residues. The CDR3 loop is CSAREVSLAVGYNEQFF. The DNA for the CDR3 is TGCAGTGCTAGAGAGGTTAGCCTAGCCGTAGGATACAATGAGCAGTTCTTC.

At least ten counts were recorded for this clonotype. The chain combines TRBV27 with TRBJ2-7, with TRBD2 matching over 7 bases. The CDR3 sequence is 14 residues long. The junction had 9 bases not matched to a gene; V was cut back by 8 bases and J by 2 bases. Germline-derived CDR1 and CDR2 are MNHEY and SMNVEV (reference sequence). CDR3 coding DNA: TGTGCCAGCGGCCCCGGGGGGAGGGCCTACGAGCAGTACTTC. Translating gives CASGPGGRAYEQYF.

This clonotype was counted between two and nine times. Possible read error: a much larger clone is one base away. The chain has TRBV20-1 and TRBJ2-1; TRBD2 aligns across 13 bases. The CDR3 extends over 17 amino acids. Germline V gene sequence: CDR1 DFQATT, CDR2 SNEGSKA (reference sequence). The CDR3 loop is CNAREKGGLAGVSEQFF. CDR3 DNA sequence: TGCAATGCTAGAGAGAAAGGAGGACTAGCGGGAGTAAGCGAGCAGTTCTTC.

This clonotype was observed many times. The rearrangement links TRBV19 to TRBJ1-4; D is unclear. Germline CDR1 reads LNHDA; CDR2 reads SQIVND (reference sequence). The CDR3 consists of 15 residues. V lost 5 bases and J lost 8, with 18 bases in between. CDR3 sequence (DNA): TGTGCCAGTAGTGCCTACGAAGTTCGGCGAGAAAAACTGTTTTTT. The encoded protein is CASSAYEVRREKLFF.

This clonotype was recorded many times. A read error may be the cause here, since a much bigger clone is one base away. This rearrangement joins TRBV5-1 to TRBJ1-1; D remains ambiguous. The V end lost 0 bases, the J end lost 2 bases, and 5 bases lay between the germline ends. The CDR3 covers 13 residues. Germline V gene sequence: CDR1 SGHRS, CDR2 YFSETQ. The CDR3 DNA reads as TGCGCCAGCAGCTTGGAGGGAAACACTGAAGCTTTCTTT. Translating gives CASSLEGNTEAFF.

This clonotype was detected many times. The CDR3 reads CSARPIPGTSGSRGTDTQYF. DNA for the CDR3: TGCAGTGCTAGACCGATACCCGGGACTAGCGGGAGCCGAGGCACAGATACGCAGTATTTT. The chain joins TRBV20-1 to TRBJ2-3, with 14 bases matching TRBD2. CDR1 is DFQATT, CDR2 SNEGSKA, per germline (reference sequence). The ends lost 2 bases at V and 1 base at J; junction bases unmatched: 14. This CDR3 contains 20 residues.

This clonotype has at least ten counts. The chain couples TRBV18 to TRBJ2-7; D is undetermined. Trimming pared 3 bases from V and 3 bases from J, leaving 12 bases between. The CDR3 consists of 14 residues. Germline V gives CDR1 KGHSH, CDR2 LQKENI. CDR3 residues: CASSPADTYYEQYF. CDR3 in DNA: TGTGCCAGCTCACCCGCCGACACCTACTACGAGCAGTACTTC.

The rearrangement uses TRBV6-1 and TRBJ1-4; D uncertain. Germline assignment: CDR1 MNHNS and CDR2 SASEGT. V was cut by 5 bases and J by 7 bases, with 14 bases left in between. The CDR3 sequence is 14 residues long. The CDR3 DNA follows: TGTGCCAGCAGTTCGTTATTGGGATCTGAAAAACTGTTTTTT. Protein: CASSSLLGSEKLFF.

This clonotype appeared many times. The rearrangement joins TRBV2 to TRBJ2-4; 8 bases agree with TRBD2. The CDR3 contains 13 residues. Germline V gene lookup returns CDR1 SNHLY and CDR2 FYNNEI. Trimming took 6 bases from V and 5 from J; bases not matched to a gene: 3. CDR3 protein: CASRGLVENIQYF. The CDR3 DNA is TGTGCCAGCAGGGGACTAGTCGAAAACATTCAGTACTTC.

This clonotype was recorded at least ten times. The genes are TRBV28 and TRBJ2-7, with TRBD2 matching over 9 bases. V shed 7 bases and J 2 bases; nucleotides not matched to a gene: 3. Germline V gene sequence: CDR1 MDHEN, CDR2 SYDVKM. This CDR3 has 13 residues. The CDR3 bases are TGTGCCAGCAATAGCGGGAGCGCCTACGAGCAGTACTTC. This encodes CASNSGSAYEQYF.

This clonotype appeared many times. The rearrangement joins TRBV12-3 or TRBV12-4 to TRBJ1-5; D is uncertain. This CDR3 is 16 amino acids long. Trimming shortened V by 2 bases and J by 5 bases, and 16 bases separated the two germline ends. CDR3 sequence reads: CASSLNWPLMDQPQHF. CDR3 nucleotides: TGTGCCAGCAGTTTAAATTGGCCCCTGATGGATCAGCCCCAGCATTTT.

The chain has TRBV28 and TRBJ2-5; 8 bases are a match to TRBD1. Looked up from germline, CDR1 is MDHEN and CDR2 is SYDVKM. V lost 9 bases and J lost 13; bases outside the gene matches: 19. The length of the CDR3 is 14 residues. Written as DNA, the CDR3 is TGTGCCAGTCTCCCAGGGGGCAACAGGGGCTACCGGTACTTC. This encodes CASLPGGNRGYRYF.

This clonotype was detected many times. The chain combines TRBV4-1 with TRBJ1-4, with D perhaps TRBD1 (6 bases). This CDR3 region has 15 residues. Trimming removed 2 bases at V and 7 bases at J, with 14 bases between. Germline CDR1 MGHRA, CDR2 YSYEKL. CDR3 protein: CASSQSSQGGEKLFF. CDR3 DNA sequence: TGCGCCAGCAGCCAATCCAGTCAAGGGGGTGAAAAACTGTTTTTT.

This clonotype has ten or more counts. This chain uses TRBV19 with TRBJ1-2; 9 nucleotides align to TRBD1. This CDR3 spans 13 amino acids. In germline, CDR1 is LNHDA, CDR2 SQIVND (reference sequence). V shed 10 bases, J shed 3 bases, and the junction held 6 bases outside the gene matches. CDR3 nucleotides: TGTGCCACGAAACAGGGGGCGGACTATGGCTACACCTTC. Translation: CATKQGADYGYTF.

The rearrangement uses TRBV20-1 and TRBJ2-1; 11 bases align to TRBD2. CDR1 is DFQATT and CDR2 is SNEGSKA in the germline V gene (reference sequence). There are 16 residues in the CDR3. V lost 3 bases to trimming and J lost 6 bases; unmatched junction nucleotides: 10. CDR3 DNA sequence: TGCAGTGCTAGTGTCTTTACTAGCGGGAGAGGCAATGAGCAGTTCTTC. Translating it yields CSASVFTSGRGNEQFF.

At least ten counts were recorded for this clonotype. The gene calls are TRBV5-6 and TRBJ2-7; tentatively, D is TRBD2 (6 bases). V lost 2 bases to trimming and J lost 3 bases, with 15 bases between them. CDR3 length: 15 residues. Per germline, CDR1 SGHDT and CDR2 YYEEEE. Here the CDR3 reads CASSFAEVRGYEQYF. The CDR3 DNA reads TGTGCCAGCAGCTTTGCCGAGGTGCGGGGCTACGAGCAGTACTTC.

In its sample, this clonotype was seen many times. V gene TRBV18 combines with J gene TRBJ1-6; 9 positions match TRBD1. Germline CDR1 KGHSH, CDR2 LQKENI. The J segment lost 11 bases and the V segment lost 3 bases, leaving 11 bases of the junction unmatched. The length of the CDR3 is 16 residues. CDR3 bases: TGTGCCAGCTCACCTCTTCCAGGACAGGGGTTAACACCCCTCCACTTT. Protein product: CASSPLPGQGLTPLHF.

This clonotype was seen repeatedly, ten times or more. The J gene is TRBJ2-2, the V gene TRBV9; no definite D call. Germline loops: CDR1 SGDLS, CDR2 YYNGEE. V was clipped by 0 bases and J by 0 bases, with 6 bases between them. The length of the CDR3 is 15 residues. The CDR3 region has the DNA TGTGCCAGCAGCGTAGTAGGAACGAACACCGGGGAGCTGTTTTTT. Translating gives CASSVVGTNTGELFF.

This clonotype has a count of ten or more. The rearrangement joins TRBV20-1 to TRBJ2-3; possible D gene TRBD1, 8 bases. CDR1 is DFQATT, CDR2 SNEGSKA, per germline (reference sequence). V lost 6 bases and J 6 bases, leaving 19 bases between the germline ends. The CDR3 is 14 residues long. In DNA form, the CDR3 reads TGCAGTGCCAAACAGGGGGGGGGTTCCGATACGCAGTATTTT. It translates to CSAKQGGGSDTQYF.

There are many counts of this clonotype. The DNA is left out, because the CDR3 cannot be placed on it with certainty; the CDR3 is given as TCRdb lists it. This rearrangement joins TRBV27 to TRBJ2-1; the DNA was not compared with TRBD1, the D call given in the table. The germline CDR1 and CDR2 sequences are MNHEY and SMNVEV (reference sequence). The CDR3 has 16 residues if both end residues are counted. The CDR3 loop reads CASSLIYFGHYNEQFF.

The chain combines TRBV10-2 with TRBJ2-1, with TRBD2 identical over 7 bases. The junction had 9 bases not matched to a gene; V was cut back by 1 base and J by 6 bases. Germline V gives CDR1 WSHSY, CDR2 SAAADI. The CDR3 length is 16 residues. The DNA of the CDR3 is TGCGCCAGCAGTGAGTGGTCGGGAGGAAAGAGCAATGAGCAGTTCTTC. Translated: CASSEWSGGKSNEQFF.

The chain is built from TRBV12-3 or TRBV12-4 and TRBJ2-1, with unresolved D. The V gene lost 3 bases and the J gene lost 12 bases, with 6 bases spanning the gap. CDR3 length equals 10 residues. The CDR3 DNA sequence: TGTGCCAGCAGTTTTGAGAGGCAGTTCTTC. Translating it yields CASSFERQFF.